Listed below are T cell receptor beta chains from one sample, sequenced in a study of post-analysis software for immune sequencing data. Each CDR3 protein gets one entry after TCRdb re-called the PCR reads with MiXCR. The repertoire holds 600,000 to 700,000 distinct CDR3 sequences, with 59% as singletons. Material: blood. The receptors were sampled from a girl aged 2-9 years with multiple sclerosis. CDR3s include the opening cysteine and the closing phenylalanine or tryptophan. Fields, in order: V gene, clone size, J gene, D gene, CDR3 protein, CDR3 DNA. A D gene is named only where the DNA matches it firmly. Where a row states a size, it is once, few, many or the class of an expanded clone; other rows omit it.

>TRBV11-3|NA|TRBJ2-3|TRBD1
CASSSGGQGGDTQYF
TGTGCCAGCAGCTCAGGAGGACAGGGTGGAGATACGCAGTATTTT
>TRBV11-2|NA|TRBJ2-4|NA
CASSSLGRGHENIQYF
TGTGCCAGCAGCTCCTTGGGGCGGGGCCATGAGAACATTCAGTACTTC
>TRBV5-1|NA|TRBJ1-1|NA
CASRPGYMNTEAFF
TGCGCCAGCAGACCAGGGTACATGAACACTGAAGCTTTCTTT
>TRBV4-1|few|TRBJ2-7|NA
CASSRQESYEQYF
TGCGCCAGCAGCCGCCAGGAGTCCTACGAGCAGTACTTC
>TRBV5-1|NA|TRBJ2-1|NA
CASSLLGGASYNEQFF
TGCGCCAGCAGCCTTTTAGGCGGAGCTTCCTACAATGAGCAGTTCTTC
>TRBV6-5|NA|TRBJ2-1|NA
CASSEGTDEQFF
TGTGCCAGCAGCGAAGGGACGGATGAGCAGTTCTTC
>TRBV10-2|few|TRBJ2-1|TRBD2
CATRTSGNNEQFF
TGCGCCACCCGGACTAGCGGGAACAATGAGCAGTTCTTC
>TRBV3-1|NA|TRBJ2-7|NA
CASSSGLRGPYEQYF
TGTGCCAGCAGCTCCGGGTTACGGGGTCCATACGAGCAGTACTTC
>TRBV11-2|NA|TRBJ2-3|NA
CASSSGTATQYF
TGTGCCAGCAGCTCGGGCACGGCTACGCAGTATTTT
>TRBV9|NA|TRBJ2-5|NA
CASSVGGVPETQYF
TGTGCCAGCAGCGTAGGCGGGGTCCCGGAGACCCAGTACTTC
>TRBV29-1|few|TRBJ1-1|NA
CSVGGQPNTEAFF
TGCAGCGTTGGCGGACAGCCCAACACTGAAGCTTTCTTT
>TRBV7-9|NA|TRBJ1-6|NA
CASSSERASSPLHF
TGTGCCAGCAGCTCAGAGAGGGCAAGCTCACCCCTCCACTTT
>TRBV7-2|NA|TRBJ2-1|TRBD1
CASSTAGTDYNEQFF
TGTGCCAGCAGCACCGCCGGGACAGATTACAATGAGCAGTTCTTC
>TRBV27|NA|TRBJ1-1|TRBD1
CASSLSGTGVTEAFF
TGTGCCAGCAGTTTATCCGGGACAGGGGTGACTGAAGCTTTCTTT
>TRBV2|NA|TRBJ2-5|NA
CASSGNDAETQYF
TGTGCCAGCAGTGGAAACGATGCCGAGACCCAGTACTTC
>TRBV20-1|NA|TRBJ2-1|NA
CSARVGGSYNEQFF
TGCAGTGCTAGAGTGGGGGGCTCCTACAATGAGCAGTTCTTC
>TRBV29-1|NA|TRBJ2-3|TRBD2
CSVILAGGSDTQYF
TGCAGCGTCATCCTAGCGGGAGGGTCAGATACGCAGTATTTT
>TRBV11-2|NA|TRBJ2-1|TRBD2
CASSWETSATYNEQFF
TGTGCCAGCAGCTGGGAGACTAGCGCAACCTACAATGAGCAGTTCTTC
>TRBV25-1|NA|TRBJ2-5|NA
CASSREGGEETQYF
TGTGCCAGCAGCAGAGAGGGGGGCGAAGAGACCCAGTACTTC
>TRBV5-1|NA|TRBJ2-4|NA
CASSLPDSRTLAKNIQYF
TGCGCCAGCAGCTTACCGGACAGCCGAACCTTAGCCAAAAACATTCAGTACTTC
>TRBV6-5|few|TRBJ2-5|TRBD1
CASSHRGRGETQYF
TGTGCCAGCAGTCACAGGGGGCGAGGGGAGACCCAGTACTTC
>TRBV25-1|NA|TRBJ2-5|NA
CASSESVGGPVARETQYF
TGTGCCAGCAGTGAATCTGTGGGAGGCCCCGTCGCTCGCGAGACCCAGTACTTC
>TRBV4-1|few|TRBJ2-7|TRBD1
CASSQDGTGQYF
TGCGCCAGCAGCCAAGACGGGACAGGGCAGTACTTC
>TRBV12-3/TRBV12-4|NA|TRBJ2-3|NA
CASSAGLSTDTQYF
TGTGCCAGCAGCGCAGGTCTATCCACAGATACGCAGTATTTT
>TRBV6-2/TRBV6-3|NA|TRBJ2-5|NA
CASSYPLGGVGETQYF
TGTGCCAGCAGTTACCCCCTCGGCGGGGTGGGAGAGACCCAGTACTTC
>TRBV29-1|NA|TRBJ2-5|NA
CSVDYGRRGETQYF
TGCAGCGTTGATTACGGGAGGAGGGGGGAGACCCAGTACTTC
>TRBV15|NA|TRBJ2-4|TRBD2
CATSRGGLAGGDIQYF
TGTGCCACCAGCAGAGGAGGACTAGCGGGAGGGGACATTCAGTACTTC
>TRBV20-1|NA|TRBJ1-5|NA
CSAMGGPGSNQPQHF
TGCAGTGCTATGGGGGGCCCAGGTAGCAATCAGCCCCAGCATTTT
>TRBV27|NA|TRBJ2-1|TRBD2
CASSLTSGGARNEQFF
TGTGCCAGCAGTCTCACGAGCGGGGGAGCTAGGAATGAGCAGTTCTTC
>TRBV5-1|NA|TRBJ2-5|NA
CASSLGISTGKETQYF
TGCGCCAGCAGCTTGGGAATCTCGACAGGAAAAGAGACCCAGTACTTC
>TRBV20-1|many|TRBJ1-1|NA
CSATKSSLRLGAFF
TGCAGTGCCACGAAGAGCTCTCTTAGGCTTGGAGCTTTCTTT
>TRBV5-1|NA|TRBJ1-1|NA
CASSLAGGGGTEAFF
TGCGCCAGCAGCTTGGCGGGGGGAGGCGGCACTGAAGCTTTCTTT
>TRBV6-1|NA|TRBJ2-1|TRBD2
CASSHPGRQSAYDEQFF
TGTGCCAGCAGCCACCCCGGGAGGCAGTCGGCCTATGATGAGCAGTTCTTC
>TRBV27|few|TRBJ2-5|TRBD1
CFRGTGIGEQYF
TGTTTCCGAGGGACAGGGATCGGAGAGCAGTACTTC
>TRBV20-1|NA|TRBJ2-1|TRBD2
CSARTSGNEVNEQFF
TGCAGTGCACGGACTAGCGGGAATGAAGTGAATGAGCAGTTCTTC
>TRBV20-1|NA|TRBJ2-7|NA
CSARDRDAYEQYF
TGCAGTGCTAGAGACCGGGATGCCTACGAGCAGTACTTC
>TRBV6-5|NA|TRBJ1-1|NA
CASSYGGRQGDEAFF
TGTGCCAGCAGTTACGGTGGTCGGCAGGGAGATGAAGCTTTCTTT
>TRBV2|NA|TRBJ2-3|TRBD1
CARSDRGADTQYF
TGTGCCAGGTCGGACAGGGGAGCAGATACGCAGTATTTT
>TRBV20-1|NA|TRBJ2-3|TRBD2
CSASSGSRTDTQYF
TGCAGTGCTAGTAGCGGGAGTCGCACAGATACGCAGTATTTT
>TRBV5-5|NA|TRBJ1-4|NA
CASSTFPPARQDEKLFF
TGTGCCAGCAGCACCTTCCCCCCCGCCAGGCAGGATGAAAAACTGTTTTTT
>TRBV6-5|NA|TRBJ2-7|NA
CASRGYPYEQYF
TGTGCCAGCAGGGGGTATCCCTACGAGCAGTACTTC
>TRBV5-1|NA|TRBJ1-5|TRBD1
CASSPSGGYQPQHF
TGCGCCAGCAGCCCCTCAGGGGGCTATCAGCCCCAGCATTTT
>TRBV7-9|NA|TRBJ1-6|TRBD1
CASSQLGSGQGNSPLHF
TGTGCCAGCAGCCAATTGGGGAGCGGACAGGGGAATTCACCCCTCCACTTT
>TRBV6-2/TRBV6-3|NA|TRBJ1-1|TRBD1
CASSDTDRATEAFF
TGTGCCAGCAGTGATACGGACAGGGCAACTGAAGCTTTCTTT
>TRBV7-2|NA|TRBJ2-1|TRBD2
CASSLQASGVNEQFF
TGTGCCAGCAGCTTACAGGCTAGCGGGGTTAATGAGCAGTTCTTC
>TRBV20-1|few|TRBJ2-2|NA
CSAIQANTGELFF
TGCAGTGCTATACAGGCGAACACCGGGGAGCTGTTTTTT
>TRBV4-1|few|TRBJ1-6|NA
CASSLGQPNSPLHF
TGCGCCAGCAGCCTCGGACAGCCCAATTCACCCCTCCACTTT
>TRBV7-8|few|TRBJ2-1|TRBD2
CASSLEGLAVDSYNEQFF
TGTGCCAGCAGCTTGGAGGGACTAGCCGTCGACTCCTACAATGAGCAGTTCTTC
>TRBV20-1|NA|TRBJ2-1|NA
CSASMGAQFF
TGCAGTGCTAGCATGGGAGCGCAGTTCTTC
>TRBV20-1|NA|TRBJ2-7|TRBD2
CSARGTSGTSYEQYF
TGCAGTGCTAGAGGGACTAGCGGGACTTCCTACGAGCAGTACTTC
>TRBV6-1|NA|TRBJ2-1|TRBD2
CASSGGGRAPGNEQFF
TGTGCCAGCAGTGGGGGCGGGAGGGCCCCAGGCAATGAGCAGTTCTTC